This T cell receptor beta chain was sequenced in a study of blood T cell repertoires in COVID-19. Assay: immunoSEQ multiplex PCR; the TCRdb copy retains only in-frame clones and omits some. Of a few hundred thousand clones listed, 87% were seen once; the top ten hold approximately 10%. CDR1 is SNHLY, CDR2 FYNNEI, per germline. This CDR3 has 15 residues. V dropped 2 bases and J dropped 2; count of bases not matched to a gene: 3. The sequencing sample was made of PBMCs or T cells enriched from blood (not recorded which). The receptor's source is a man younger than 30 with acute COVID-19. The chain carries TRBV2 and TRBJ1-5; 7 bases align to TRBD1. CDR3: CASSEYGTGNQPQHF. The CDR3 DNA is TGTGCCAGCAGTGAATATGGGACAGGCAATCAGCCCCAGCATTTT.